A single sample is the source of the 11 T cell receptor beta chains below, sequenced in a study of blood T cell repertoires in COVID-19. Assay: immunoSEQ multiplex PCR; the TCRdb copy retains only in-frame clones and omits some. The data show roughly 80,000 clones, roughly 78% seen once. Specimen: peripheral blood. These receptors all stem from a human donor in a cohort sampled during active COVID-19.

This chain uses TRBV19 with TRBJ2-2, with 9 bases aligning to TRBD1. Germline CDR1 is LNHDA and CDR2 is SQIVND (reference sequence). V lost 10 bases, J lost 2 bases, and 14 bases stayed unmatched. This CDR3 is built from 17 residues. The CDR3, as DNA: TGTGCCACCTTCTCACCCCGGGACAGGGAAAACACCGGGGAGCTGTTTTTT. It specifies CATFSPRDRENTGELFF.

Worth noting for this clone: The sample contains more than one DNA sequence encoding this CDR3. This sequence joins TRBV12-5 and TRBJ2-1, with D possibly TRBD1 on 6 matching bases. Germline CDR1 is LGHNT and CDR2 is FRNRAP. V lost 0 bases to trimming and J lost 8 bases, with 14 bases between them. The length of the CDR3 is 15 residues. CDR3 bases: TGTGCTAGTGGTTTGGTACAAGGGGGACGCGATGAGCAGTTCTTC. It yields the protein CASGLVQGGRDEQFF.

V is TRBV7-2 and J is TRBJ2-5, with D maybe TRBD2 (5 bases). The CDR3 extends over 14 amino acids. CDR1 and CDR2 (germline): SGHTA, FQGNSA. Trimming took off 2 bases at V and 5 bases at J, with 12 bases between the two ends. CDR3 in amino acids: CASSLYGVGETQYF. The CDR3 coding sequence is TGTGCCAGCAGCTTATACGGGGTCGGGGAGACCCAGTACTTC.

The chain couples TRBV9 to TRBJ2-3, with TRBD2 matching over 9 bases. J gave up 4 bases and V 4 bases, and 7 bases lay outside the gene matches. The CDR3 is 15 amino acids. Looked up from germline, CDR1 is SGDLS and CDR2 is YYNGEE. The CDR3 DNA reads as TGTGCCAGCAGCTCAACTAGCGGGTGGGCAGATACGCAGTATTTT. This codes for CASSSTSGWADTQYF. The full variable domain, in which reference TRBV9 and TRBJ2-3 provide the parts outside the CDR3, is DSGVTQTPKHLITATGQRVTLRCSPRSGDLSVYWYQQSLDQGLQFLIQYYNGEERAKGNILERFSAQQFPDLHSELNLSSLELGDSALYFCASSSTSGWADTQYFGPGTRLTVL.

This clone was observed a handful of times. The gene calls are TRBV10-3 and TRBJ2-1; perhaps TRBD2 as D (5 bases). The length of the CDR3 is 11 residues. Per the germline V gene, CDR1 is ENHRY and CDR2 is SYGVKD. V lost 5 bases to trimming and J lost 8 bases, with 7 bases between them. CDR3 coding DNA: TGTGCCATCAGTACTAGAGATGAGCAGTTCTTC. This translates into CAISTRDEQFF.

V usage is TRBV7-9 and J usage is TRBJ2-5, with 7 bases that match TRBD1. CDR3 length: 14 residues. Trimming at V came to 7 bases and at J to 5 bases, leaving 10 bases not matched to a gene. Per germline, CDR1 SEHNR and CDR2 FQNEAQ (reference sequence). In nucleotides, the CDR3 is TGTGCCAGCACCGGACAGGAATATAGCGAGACCCAGTACTTC. It specifies CASTGQEYSETQYF.

The rearrangement joins TRBV29-1 to TRBJ2-2, with 7 positions matching TRBD1. There are 14 residues in the CDR3. V gave up 4 bases and J gave up 5 bases; unmatched junction bases: 7. Germline V lookup: CDR1 SQVTM, CDR2 ANQGSEA. Here the CDR3 DNA reads TGCAGCGTTGGACGAGGGGGCGCGACCGGGGAGCTGTTTTTT. This encodes CSVGRGGATGELFF.

The chain joins TRBV19 to TRBJ2-5; 8 bases fit TRBD1. The CDR3 covers 14 residues. Germline values: CDR1 LNHDA, CDR2 SQIVND (reference sequence). V gave up 11 bases and J gave up 5 bases; unmatched junction bases: 13. CDR3 sequence (DNA): TGTGCCTCTTGGGACAGGAGAAGTTCGGAGACCCAGTACTTC. This encodes CASWDRRSSETQYF.

The chain carries TRBV7-2 and TRBJ1-6; tentative D call: TRBD1 (5 bases). The CDR3 is 17 amino acids. Trimming left V 1 base short and J 15 bases short, with 25 bases between. Per the germline V gene, CDR1 is SGHTA and CDR2 is FQGNSA. The CDR3 DNA reads as TGTGCCAGCAGCTTAGGGCTCCTTCAGAGTAGAAACGGGGGCCTCCACTTT. It is translated as CASSLGLLQSRNGGLHF.

V usage is TRBV27 and J usage is TRBJ1-2, with a weak D call TRBD1 (5 bases). The V gene's germline CDR1 is MNHEY and CDR2 SMNVEV (reference sequence). V was pared by 7 bases and J by 8 bases, with 20 bases between. This CDR3 region has 14 residues. In DNA, the CDR3 is TGTGCCAGCACCCCCGGAGGGGCGGTGGGAGGCTACACCTTC. This encodes CASTPGGAVGGYTF.

Turning to this clone: The germline gene is not matched at one end of the junction; a read error may be the cause. The chain is built from TRBV7-7 and TRBJ1-3; 7 nucleotides agree with TRBD1. Germline assignment: CDR1 SSHAT and CDR2 FNYEAQ (reference sequence). CDR3 length: 17 amino acids. CDR3 protein: CASSFFWKGAEGNTIYF. The CDR3 nucleotides read TGTGCTAGCAGCTTTTTTTGGAAGGGGGCAGAAGGAAACACCATATATTTT.